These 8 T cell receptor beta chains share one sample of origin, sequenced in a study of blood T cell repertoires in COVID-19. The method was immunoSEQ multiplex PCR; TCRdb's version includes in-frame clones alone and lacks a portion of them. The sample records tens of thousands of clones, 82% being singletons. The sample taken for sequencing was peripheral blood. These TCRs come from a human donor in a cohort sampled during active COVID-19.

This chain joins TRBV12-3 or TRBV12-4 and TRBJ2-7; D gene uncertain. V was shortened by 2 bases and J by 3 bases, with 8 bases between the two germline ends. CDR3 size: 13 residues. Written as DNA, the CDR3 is TGTGCCAGCAGTTTAAGAGTTATCTACGAGCAGTACTTC. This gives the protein CASSLRVIYEQYF.

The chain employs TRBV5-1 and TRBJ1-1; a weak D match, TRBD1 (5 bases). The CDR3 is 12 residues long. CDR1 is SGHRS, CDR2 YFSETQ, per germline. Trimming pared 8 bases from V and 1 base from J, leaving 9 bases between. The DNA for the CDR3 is TGCGCCAGTCGAAGGGGGAACACTGAAGCTTTCTTT. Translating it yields CASRRGNTEAFF.

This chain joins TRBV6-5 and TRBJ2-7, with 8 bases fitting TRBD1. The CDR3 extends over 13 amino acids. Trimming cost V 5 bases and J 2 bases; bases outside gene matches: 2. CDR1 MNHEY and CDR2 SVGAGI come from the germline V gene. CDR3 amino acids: CASSRTGPYEQYF. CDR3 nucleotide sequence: TGTGCCAGCAGTCGGACAGGGCCCTACGAGCAGTACTTC.

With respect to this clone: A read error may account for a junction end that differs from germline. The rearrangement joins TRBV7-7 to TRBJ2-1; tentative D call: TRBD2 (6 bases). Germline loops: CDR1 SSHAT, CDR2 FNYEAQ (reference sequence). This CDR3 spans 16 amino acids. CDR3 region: CASSVDGGSSYNEQFF. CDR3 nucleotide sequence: TGTGCTAGCAGCGTTGACGGGGGAAGCTCCTACAATGAGCAGTTCTTC.

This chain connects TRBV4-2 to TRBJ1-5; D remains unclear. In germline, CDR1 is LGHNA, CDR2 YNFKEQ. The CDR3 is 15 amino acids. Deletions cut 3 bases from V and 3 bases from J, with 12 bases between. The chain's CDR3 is CASSQRPESNQPQHF. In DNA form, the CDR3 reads TGTGCCAGCAGCCAGCGCCCTGAGTCCAATCAGCCCCAGCATTTT.

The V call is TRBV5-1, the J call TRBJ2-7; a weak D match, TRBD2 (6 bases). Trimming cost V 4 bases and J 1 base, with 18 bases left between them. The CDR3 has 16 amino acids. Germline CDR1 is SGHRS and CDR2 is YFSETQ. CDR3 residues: CASSQYWGDPSYEQYF. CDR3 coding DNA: TGCGCCAGCAGCCAATATTGGGGGGATCCGTCCTACGAGCAGTACTTC.

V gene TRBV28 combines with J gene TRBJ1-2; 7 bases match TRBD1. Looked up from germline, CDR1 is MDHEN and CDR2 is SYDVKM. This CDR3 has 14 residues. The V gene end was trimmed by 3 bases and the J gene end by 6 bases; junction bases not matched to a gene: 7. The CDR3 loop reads CASSFQGQYNGYTF. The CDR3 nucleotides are TGTGCCAGCAGTTTCCAGGGACAGTACAATGGCTACACCTTC.

In DNA form, the CDR3 reads TGTGCCAGCAGTCTGACAGCTATGAACACTGAAGCTTTCTTT. Translation: CASSLTAMNTEAFF. The chain employs TRBV2 and TRBJ1-1; maybe TRBD1 (5 bases). Between the trimmed V and J ends, which lost 5 bases and 0 bases, there was a span of 10 bases. The CDR3 runs to 14 residues. Germline lookup yields CDR1 SNHLY and CDR2 FYNNEI.